Detailed here is one TCR beta chain. One end of the junction fails to match germline, which may point to a read error. The data originate from a study of blood T cell repertoires in COVID-19. Study-level information: The samples span acute and convalescent COVID-19 from the United States, Italy and Spain. T cells, B-cell-depleted T cells, or PBMCs provided the cDNA or gDNA that served as material.

Per the study methods: Counts of nucleated cells, estimated from reference gene primer amplification, were obtained. This table comes from immunoSEQ multiplex PCR, and its TCRdb copy is limited to in-frame clones, with some not included. V, J and clone size are taken as reported in that table, and D and trimming were inferred from the DNA itself. The sample contains about 210,000 clones, about 80% of which appear only once. This sequence originates from a woman aged 40 to 55 with active or convalescent COVID-19. Sequencing was done on a sample of peripheral blood.

CDR3 in DNA: TGTGCCAGCAGCCTAGGGGAGGTCACTGAAGCTTTCTTT. Its protein is CASSLGEVTEAFF. The chain recombines TRBV13 with TRBJ1-1; D is possibly TRBD1 (5 bases). This CDR3 region has 13 residues. From germline, CDR1 is PRHDT and CDR2 FYEKMQ (reference sequence).